The 31 T cell receptor beta chains reported below all come from one sample, sequenced in a study of T-cell reconstitution after alpha-beta-depleted transplantation in children. Unique molecular identifiers were incorporated during preparation of the TCRbeta library. Each CDR3 protein gets one entry after TCRdb re-called the PCR reads with MiXCR. The sample carries 450,000 to 600,000 distinct CDR3 sequences, approximately 13% recorded once. Sample: PBMCs, mostly from graft donor cells, taken 360 days after TCRalphabeta/CD19-depleted stem cell transplant. These receptors were collected from a male patient younger than 18 who had a stem cell transplant for acute myeloid leukemia, so the T cells may come from the graft donor.

The rearrangement uses TRBV19 and TRBJ2-2; D is perhaps TRBD1 or TRBD2 (6 bases each). V dropped 3 bases and J dropped 0 bases, with 11 bases sitting between them. Germline V CDR1 and CDR2: LNHDA, SQIVND (reference sequence). The CDR3 spans 16 residues. CDR3 amino acids: CASSISRGANTGELFF. CDR3 bases: TGTGCCAGTAGTATTTCTAGGGGGGCGAACACCGGGGAGCTGTTTTTT. Full variable domain (missing parts from reference TRBV19 and TRBJ2-2): DGGITQSPKYLFRKEGQNVTLSCEQNLNHDAMYWYRQDPGQGLRLIYYSQIVNDFQKGDIAEGYSVSREKKESFPLTVTSAQKNPTAFYLCASSISRGANTGELFFGEGSRLTVL.

This clonotype came up a few times. V and J are TRBV6-5 and TRBJ2-1, with no clear D. Trimming removed 4 bases from V and 8 bases from J, with 6 bases in between. This CDR3 region has 11 residues. Per germline, CDR1 MNHEY and CDR2 SVGAGI. The CDR3 sequence is CASSFNDEQFF. Here the CDR3 DNA reads TGTGCCAGCAGTTTTAACGATGAGCAGTTCTTC.

J is TRBJ2-1 and V is TRBV7-1, with 13 bases that match TRBD2. TRBV7-1 is reported as an ORF; its role is uncertain. Trimming at V came to 1 base and at J to 0 bases, leaving 12 bases not matched to a gene. CDR3 length equals 21 residues. The CDR3 bases are TGTGCCAGCAGCTCAGAAGGGACTAGCGGGACGGGTCTAATCTCCTACAATGAGCAGTTCTTC. Amino acids: CASSSEGTSGTGLISYNEQFF.

The chain is built from TRBV30 and TRBJ1-1; 7 bases are a match to TRBD1. Per the germline V gene, CDR1 is GTSNPN and CDR2 is SVGIG (reference sequence). The CDR3 extends over 17 amino acids. Trimming cost V 7 bases and J 1 base; bases outside gene matches: 18. CDR3 in DNA: TGTGCCTCCACACGCGCAGGGACAGCCCGGGGGAACACTGAAGCTTTCTTT. Residues: CASTRAGTARGNTEAFF.

In its sample, this clonotype was seen a few times. V and J are TRBV15 and TRBJ1-5; D remains ambiguous. Trimming took 0 bases from V and 2 from J, leaving 8 bases between them. This CDR3 contains 15 residues. Germline V lookup: CDR1 LNHNV, CDR2 YYDKDF (reference sequence). DNA for the CDR3: TGTGCCACCAGCAGAGATCAGTTAGGCAATCAGCCCCAGCATTTT. Translated, it gives CATSRDQLGNQPQHF.

This chain connects TRBV5-1 to TRBJ2-1; D ambiguous. Trimming left V 0 bases short and J 4 bases short, with 11 bases between. Germline loops: CDR1 SGHRS, CDR2 YFSETQ. The CDR3 is made up of 15 amino acids. The CDR3 DNA follows: TGCGCCAGCAGCTTGGCGGCGAGTACTTACAATGAGCAGTTCTTC. As protein: CASSLAASTYNEQFF.

The genes are TRBV29-1 and TRBJ2-5, with D possibly matching TRBD2 (6 bases). Germline values: CDR1 SQVTM, CDR2 ANQGSEA. Between the trimmed V and J ends, which lost 1 base and 9 bases, there was a span of 15 bases. The CDR3 sequence is 13 residues long. In DNA, the CDR3 is TGCAGCGTTGAAGGAGACTCTTGGGGGGCCCAGTACTTC. It specifies CSVEGDSWGAQYF.

The V call is TRBV7-9, the J call TRBJ1-1; 10 bases agree with TRBD1. Germline lookup yields CDR1 SEHNR and CDR2 FQNEAQ (reference sequence). The CDR3 is 15 residues long. V lost 4 bases to trimming and J lost 5 bases; unmatched junction nucleotides: 7. The CDR3 DNA reads TGTGCCAGCAGCTCCGACGGGACAGGGGCTACTGAAGCTTTCTTT. Translating it yields CASSSDGTGATEAFF.

This clonotype occurred a few times. The V gene is TRBV6-2 or TRBV6-3, the J gene TRBJ2-1; 9 bases align to TRBD2. The junction had 12 bases not matched to a gene; V was cut back by 4 bases and J by 5 bases. This CDR3 spans 17 amino acids. Per the germline V gene, CDR1 is MNHEY and CDR2 is SVGEGT. CDR3 in amino acids: CASSWSLSGRSHNEQFF. CDR3 sequence (DNA): TGTGCCAGCAGTTGGAGTCTTAGCGGGAGAAGCCACAATGAGCAGTTCTTC.

This clonotype was counted ten times or more. This chain joins TRBV4-2 and TRBJ2-7; possible D gene TRBD1, 6 bases. The CDR3 has 13 residues. From germline, CDR1 is LGHNA and CDR2 YNFKEQ. Trimming took off 3 bases at V and 6 bases at J, with 12 bases between the two ends. The chain's CDR3 is CASSQVTGREQYF. The CDR3 coding sequence is TGTGCCAGCAGCCAGGTGACAGGTCGCGAGCAGTACTTC.

This clonotype showed up many times. This sequence joins TRBV20-1 and TRBJ1-2; no reliable D call. V gave up 5 bases and J gave up 5 bases, with 9 bases separating them. CDR1 and CDR2 (germline): DFQATT, SNEGSKA (reference sequence). The length of the CDR3 is 11 residues. CDR3 sequence (DNA): TGCAGTGCTGAGCTAGGGTATGGCTACACCTTC. This sequence encodes CSAELGYGYTF.

This clonotype turned up a few times. This chain links TRBV3-1 with TRBJ2-2; D remains unclear. Germline loops: CDR1 LGHDT, CDR2 YNNKEL (reference sequence). This CDR3 spans 18 amino acids. Trimming shortened V by 3 bases and J by 5 bases, and 22 bases separated the two germline ends. The CDR3, as DNA: TGTGCCAGCAGCCAGGCCGTCCGGGCCCCAATCGGAACCGGGGAGCTGTTTTTT. Translation gives CASSQAVRAPIGTGELFF.

This clonotype has only a few counts. The V gene is TRBV6-2 or TRBV6-3, the J gene TRBJ2-7; 7 nucleotides line up with TRBD2. CDR1 is MNHEY and CDR2 is SVGEGT in the germline V gene. J gave up 2 bases and V 3 bases, and 10 bases lay outside the gene matches. The CDR3 spans 16 residues. CDR3 in DNA: TGTGCCAGCAGTTATAGAAGAGGGACTACCCCCTACGAGCAGTACTTC. Translated, it gives CASSYRRGTTPYEQYF.

This clonotype was seen a handful of times. This chain joins TRBV19 and TRBJ2-7; perhaps TRBD2 as D (6 bases). This CDR3 is 16 amino acids long. The V gene's germline CDR1 is LNHDA and CDR2 SQIVND (reference sequence). V was pared by 0 bases and J by 0 bases, with 12 bases between. The CDR3 coding sequence is TGTGCCAGTAGTATAGATCCGGCGGGAAGCTCCTACGAGCAGTACTTC. It codes for CASSIDPAGSSYEQYF.

The sample holds a few counts of this clonotype. The rearrangement joins TRBV5-5 to TRBJ1-4, with D possibly being TRBD1 (6 bases). Germline assignment: CDR1 SGHKS and CDR2 YYEKEE (reference sequence). This CDR3 contains 17 residues. Trimming shortened V by 1 base and J by 0 bases, and 13 bases separated the two germline ends. The CDR3 DNA reads TGTGCCAGCAGCTTGAAGAGGGGGTGGGCAACTAATGAAAAACTGTTTTTT. Translation gives CASSLKRGWATNEKLFF.

The chain is built from TRBV7-3 and TRBJ1-2; tentative D call: TRBD1 (5 bases). This CDR3 has 17 residues. Per the germline V gene, CDR1 is SGHTA and CDR2 is FQGTGA. The V end was cut by 2 bases, the J end by 4 bases, with 20 bases between. The CDR3 DNA reads as TGTGCCAGCAGCTTAGAGTCCATCGGGGCCTACCGCTATGGCTACACCTTC. The encoded protein is CASSLESIGAYRYGYTF.

The chain uses TRBV25-1 and TRBJ1-1, with TRBD1 matching 8 bases. The junction had 9 bases not matched to a gene; V was cut back by 0 bases and J by 6 bases. Germline V gene data show CDR1 as MGHDK and CDR2 as SYGVNS. The CDR3 is 16 amino acids. The CDR3 spells CASSEYQTGVKSEAFF. CDR3 nucleotides: TGTGCCAGCAGTGAATATCAGACAGGGGTTAAGTCTGAAGCTTTCTTT.

The chain joins TRBV7-9 to TRBJ2-5; 10 bases map to TRBD2. Looked up from germline, CDR1 is SEHNR and CDR2 is FQNEAQ (reference sequence). The CDR3 sequence is 17 residues long. Unmatched junction bases numbered 12, after V lost 5 bases and J lost 3 bases. The CDR3 loop is CASSRNPGLAVEETQYF. CDR3 in DNA: TGTGCCAGCAGCCGAAACCCCGGACTAGCGGTTGAAGAGACCCAGTACTTC. Full variable domain (remainder filled in from reference TRBV7-9 and TRBJ2-5): DTGVSQNPRHKITKRGQNVTFRCDPISEHNRLYWYRQTLGQGPEFLTYFQNEAQLEKSRLLSDRFSAERPKGSFSTLEIQRTEQGDSAMYLCASSRNPGLAVEETQYFGPGTRLLVL.

This chain joins TRBV12-3 or TRBV12-4 and TRBJ2-1; D call uncertain. V lost 3 bases to trimming and J lost 6 bases, with 12 bases between them. The CDR3 contains 14 residues. The CDR3 sequence is CASSFYPIPNEQFF. The CDR3, as DNA: TGTGCCAGCAGTTTTTACCCCATCCCCAATGAGCAGTTCTTC.

This clonotype was seen only a few times. This chain uses TRBV7-8 with TRBJ2-2, with TRBD2 matching over 7 bases. The CDR3 has 17 amino acids. J was trimmed by 1 base and V by 4 bases; bases with no gene match: 9. From germline, CDR1 is SGHVS and CDR2 FQNEAQ. The CDR3 DNA is TGTGCCAGCAGCTCCCGGGGCGGGAGAGGGAACACCGGGGAGCTGTTTTTT. Encoded protein: CASSSRGGRGNTGELFF.

This rearrangement joins TRBV7-2 to TRBJ2-1, with 7 bases matching TRBD2. This CDR3 comprises 15 residues. Germline V gene lookup returns CDR1 SGHTA and CDR2 FQGNSA. With 1 base clipped from V and 5 bases from J, the junction kept 5 bases outside the gene matches. The CDR3 DNA reads TGTGCCAGCAGCTTAGGGGCGGGGGTAAACAATGAGCAGTTCTTC. It encodes CASSLGAGVNNEQFF.

This chain joins TRBV10-3 and TRBJ2-2, with no clear D. This CDR3 comprises 14 residues. V was trimmed by 6 bases and J by 5 bases, leaving 13 bases between them. Germline V lookup: CDR1 ENHRY, CDR2 SYGVKD. The CDR3 spells CAIRFSRATGELFF. The CDR3 DNA sequence: TGTGCCATCAGGTTTAGCCGGGCTACCGGGGAGCTGTTTTTT.

This clonotype was observed at least ten times. The gene calls are TRBV29-1 and TRBJ2-5; D remains unclear. V was shortened by 2 bases and J by 5 bases, with 12 bases between the two germline ends. CDR1 and CDR2 (germline): SQVTM, ANQGSEA. The CDR3 has 13 residues. The CDR3 here is CSVETLSQETQYF. Written as DNA, the CDR3 is TGCAGCGTTGAAACACTATCACAGGAGACCCAGTACTTC.

This chain joins TRBV6-2 or TRBV6-3 and TRBJ1-1; TRBD1 matches 7 bases. Trimming removed 2 bases from V and 0 bases from J; junction bases left unmatched: 9. This CDR3 has 17 amino acids. Germline V CDR1 and CDR2: MNHEY, SVGEGT. The CDR3 region is CASSYRARTGMNTEAFF. The CDR3 coding sequence is TGTGCCAGCAGTTACCGGGCAAGGACAGGTATGAACACTGAAGCTTTCTTT.

This clonotype was seen at least ten times. This rearrangement joins TRBV12-3 or TRBV12-4 to TRBJ2-1; no clear D. V lost 4 bases, J lost 0 bases, and 7 bases lay in between. The CDR3 is made up of 14 amino acids. CDR3 amino acids: CASSYSVSYNEQFF. The CDR3 DNA is TGTGCCAGCAGTTACAGTGTCTCCTACAATGAGCAGTTCTTC.

V usage is TRBV9 and J usage is TRBJ1-6, with 7 positions matching TRBD1. Trimming removed 0 bases from V and 5 bases from J; junction bases left unmatched: 2. CDR1 SGDLS and CDR2 YYNGEE come from the germline V gene. The length of the CDR3 is 15 residues. CDR3 in amino acids: CASSVAGQNNSPLHF. The CDR3 nucleotides are TGTGCCAGCAGCGTAGCGGGACAGAATAATTCACCCCTCCACTTT.

This clonotype was observed a handful of times. The chain employs TRBV28 and TRBJ2-1, with 7 bases fitting TRBD2. The CDR3 is made up of 17 amino acids. Germline V gives CDR1 MDHEN, CDR2 SYDVKM. With V trimmed by 6 bases and J by 0 bases, 11 bases remained unmatched. The chain's CDR3 is CASSPGVAGSSYNEQFF. The CDR3 DNA is TGTGCCAGCAGCCCCGGGGTAGCGGGCAGCTCCTACAATGAGCAGTTCTTC. Complete variable domain (other parts from reference TRBV28 and TRBJ2-1): DVKVTQSSRYLVKRTGEKVFLECVQDMDHENMFWYRQDPGLGLRLIYFSYDVKMKEKGDIPEGYSVSREKKERFSLILESASTNQTSMYLCASSPGVAGSSYNEQFFGPGTRLTVL.

The rearrangement joins TRBV12-3 or TRBV12-4 to TRBJ2-4; 10 nucleotides align to TRBD1. The CDR3 is made up of 13 amino acids. Trimming cost V 7 bases and J 6 bases; bases outside gene matches: 3. CDR3 in DNA: TGTGCCAGCAAGGGACAGGGGACAAACATTCAGTACTTC. It translates to CASKGQGTNIQYF.

V gene TRBV4-2 combines with J gene TRBJ2-1, with 8 bases matching TRBD1. The CDR3 extends over 17 amino acids. The germline gives CDR1 LGHNA, CDR2 YNFKEQ. V was clipped by 2 bases and J by 3 bases; unmatched bases: 9. The DNA of the CDR3 is TGTGCCAGCAGCCAAAGGTGGGTGGACAGGGTCTACAATGAGCAGTTCTTC. Its protein product is CASSQRWVDRVYNEQFF.

The chain carries TRBV7-2 and TRBJ2-3, with D perhaps TRBD2 (5 bases). Germline CDR1 SGHTA, CDR2 FQGNSA. This CDR3 is 14 amino acids long. V was shortened by 3 bases and J by 1 base, with 8 bases between the two germline ends. The CDR3: CASSFSVRTDTQYF. CDR3 DNA: TGTGCCAGCAGCTTTAGCGTTCGCACAGATACGCAGTATTTT.

This clonotype was observed many times. V is TRBV15 and J is TRBJ2-5, with unresolved D. The CDR3 spans 14 residues. V was clipped by 0 bases and J by 6 bases, with 11 bases between them. In germline, CDR1 is LNHNV, CDR2 YYDKDF (reference sequence). The CDR3 coding sequence is TGTGCCACCAGCAGAGAGTGGGAATCGAAGACCCAGTACTTC. Translated, it gives CATSREWESKTQYF.